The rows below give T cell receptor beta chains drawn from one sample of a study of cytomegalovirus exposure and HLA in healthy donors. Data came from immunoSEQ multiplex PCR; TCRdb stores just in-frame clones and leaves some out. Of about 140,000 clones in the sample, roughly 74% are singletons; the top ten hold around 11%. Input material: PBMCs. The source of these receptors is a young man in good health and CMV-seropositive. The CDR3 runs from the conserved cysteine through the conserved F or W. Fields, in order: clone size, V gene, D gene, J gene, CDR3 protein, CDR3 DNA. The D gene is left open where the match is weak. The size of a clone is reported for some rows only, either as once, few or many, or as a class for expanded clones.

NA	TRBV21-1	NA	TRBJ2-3	CASIGTSGCTDTQYF	TGTGCCAGCATCGGGACTAGCGGATGCACAGATACGCAGTATTTT
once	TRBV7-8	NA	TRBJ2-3	CASSLSSDTQYF	TGTGCCAGCAGCTTAAGCTCAGATACGCAGTATTTT
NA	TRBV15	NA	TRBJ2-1	CATSVDGGSYNEQFF	TGTGCCACCAGCGTCGACGGAGGATCTTACAATGAGCAGTTCTTC
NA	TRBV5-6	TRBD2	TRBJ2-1	CASSLPWTSGSGEQFF	TGTGCCAGCAGCCTCCCTTGGACTAGCGGGAGCGGCGAGCAGTTCTTC
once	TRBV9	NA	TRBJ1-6	CASSVDEQGNSPLHF	TGTGCCAGCAGCGTAGATGAACAGGGAAATTCACCCCTCCACTTT
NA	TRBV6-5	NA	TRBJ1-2	CASSYGRVRFGYPF	TGTGCCAGCAGTTACGGCAGGGTGAGGTTTGGCTACCCCTTC
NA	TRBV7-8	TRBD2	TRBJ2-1	CASSDTGLAGGRDEQFF	TGTGCCAGCAGCGACACCGGACTAGCGGGAGGACGGGATGAGCAGTTCTTC
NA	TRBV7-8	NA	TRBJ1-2	CASSRIQVGAGAGYPF	NA
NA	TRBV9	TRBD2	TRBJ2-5	CASSGLGTSGSGRQETQYF	TGTGCCAGCAGCGGGCTGGGGACTAGCGGGAGTGGGCGCCAAGAGACCCAGTACTTC
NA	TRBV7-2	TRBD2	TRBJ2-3	CASSLSRVGRRDTQYF	TGTGCCAGCAGCCTCTCCCGGGTCGGGAGGAGGGATACGCAGTATTTT
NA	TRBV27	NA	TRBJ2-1	CASSYGLTTYNEQFF	TGTGCCAGCAGTTACGGACTGACGACCTACAATGAGCAGTTCTTC
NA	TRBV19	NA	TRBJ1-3	CAAGRGRNTIYF	TGCGCCGCGGGTCGGGGGAGAAACACCATATATTTT
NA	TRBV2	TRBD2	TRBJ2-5	CASSISPAGVGETQYF	TGTGCCAGCAGTATCTCCCCAGCGGGAGTGGGGGAGACCCAGTACTTC
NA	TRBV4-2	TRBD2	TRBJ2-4	CASSPSSGRVLEAKNIQYF	TGTGCCAGCAGCCCCTCTAGCGGGAGGGTCTTGGAAGCCAAAAACATTCAGTACTTC
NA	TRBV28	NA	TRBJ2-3	CASSRTKDTQYF	TGTGCCAGCAGTCGGACTAAAGATACGCAGTATTTT
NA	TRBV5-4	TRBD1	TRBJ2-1	CASSLEGVGQGRNEQFF	TGTGCCAGCAGCTTGGAGGGTGTGGGACAGGGTAGGAATGAGCAGTTCTTC
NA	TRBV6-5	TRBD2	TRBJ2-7	CASSPLLAISYEQYF	TGTGCCAGCAGCCCCCTACTAGCGATCTCCTACGAGCAGTACTTC
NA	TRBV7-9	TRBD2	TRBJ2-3	CASSSAGTSGSTDTQYF	TGTGCCAGCTCCTCAGCAGGGACTAGCGGGAGCACAGATACGCAGTATTTT
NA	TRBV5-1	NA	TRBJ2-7	CASSLGLGLHEQYF	TGCGCCAGCAGCTTGGGACTAGGACTCCACGAGCAGTACTTC
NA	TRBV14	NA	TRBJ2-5	CASSQEGRLETQYF	TGTGCCAGCAGCCAAGAGGGGAGGTTAGAGACCCAGTACTTC
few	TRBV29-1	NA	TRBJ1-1	CSVVSGDPTAFF	TGCAGCGTTGTGTCGGGGGATCCCACAGCTTTCTTT
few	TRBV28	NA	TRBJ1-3	CASSLVEGHTIYF	TGTGCCAGCAGTTTAGTCGAGGGCCACACCATATATTTT
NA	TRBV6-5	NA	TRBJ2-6	CASSHSSGANVLTF	TGTGCCAGCAGTCATAGCTCTGGGGCCAACGTCCTGACTTTC
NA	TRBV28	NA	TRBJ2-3	CASGRATDTQYF	TGTGCCAGCGGCAGGGCCACAGATACGCAGTATTTT
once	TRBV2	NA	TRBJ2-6	CASSEAGTRVSGANVLTF	TGTGCCAGCAGTGAAGCTGGGACACGAGTCTCTGGGGCCAACGTCCTGACTTTC
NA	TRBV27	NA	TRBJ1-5	CASRFQGQPQHF	TGTGCCAGCCGCTTTCAGGGACAGCCCCAGCATTTT
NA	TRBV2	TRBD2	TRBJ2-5	CASSLSGSRGTQYF	TGTGCCAGCAGTCTGAGCGGGAGTAGGGGGACCCAGTACTTC
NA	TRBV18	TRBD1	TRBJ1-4	CASSPGRGLEKLFF	TGTGCCAGCTCACCAGGCAGGGGGCTTGAAAAACTGTTTTTT
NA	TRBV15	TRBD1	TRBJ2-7	CATSRDPLGGSRSYEQYF	TGTGCCACCAGCAGAGACCCGCTAGGGGGCAGTCGGTCCTACGAGCAGTACTTC
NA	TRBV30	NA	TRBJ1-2	CAWGFSETTF	TGTGCCTGGGGTTTTAGCGAGACCACCTTC
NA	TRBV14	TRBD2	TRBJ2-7	CASSLGTSGRFRYEQYF	TGTGCCAGCAGCCTCGGGACTAGCGGGAGGTTTCGGTACGAGCAGTACTTC
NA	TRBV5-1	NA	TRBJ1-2	CASSLRSMVESAGEGYTF	TGCGCCAGCAGCTTGCGGTCTATGGTTGAGTCTGCCGGGGAGGGCTACACCTTC
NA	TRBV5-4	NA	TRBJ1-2	CASSLITGYGYTF	TGTGCCAGCAGCTTGATCACGGGCTATGGCTACACCTTC